The 23 T cell receptor beta chains below all came from one sample that was sequenced in a study of blood T cell repertoires in COVID-19. TCRdb's copy holds only in-frame clones and misses some; the assay was immunoSEQ multiplex PCR. This sample has approximately 190,000 clones, with about 86% found just once. Sample: peripheral blood. The receptors shown here come from a man between 25 and 39 years old with active or convalescent COVID-19.

The CDR3 DNA is TGTGCCAGCAGCTTAGGCCTCCGGGACAGGGGGCTGATGGAGCTGTTTTTT. This codes for CASSLGLRDRGLMELFF. The chain carries TRBV13 and TRBJ2-2; 12 bases line up with TRBD1. The germline V gene encodes CDR1 PRHDT and CDR2 FYEKMQ (reference sequence). This CDR3 comprises 17 residues. V shed 0 bases and J 10 bases; nucleotides not matched to a gene: 9.

The V call is TRBV28, the J call TRBJ2-7; 7 bases match TRBD1. CDR1 is MDHEN and CDR2 is SYDVKM in the germline V gene. V lost 5 bases to trimming and J lost 0 bases; unmatched junction nucleotides: 10. CDR3 size: 16 residues. Here the CDR3 DNA reads TGTGCCAGCAGTCAACCAGCCGGGACAGCCTCCTACGAGCAGTACGTC. Translation: CASSQPAGTASYEQYV.

The gene calls are TRBV11-2 and TRBJ1-1; TRBD1 agrees at 8 bases. The CDR3 is made up of 15 amino acids. CDR1 is SGHAT and CDR2 is FQNNGV in the germline V gene. Losses at the gene ends were 1 base for V and 0 bases for J; bases not matched to a gene: 1. The CDR3 spells CASSLVTGVNTEAFF. In DNA, the CDR3 is TGTGCCAGCAGCTTAGTGACAGGGGTGAACACTGAAGCTTTCTTT.

The chain couples TRBV6-5 to TRBJ2-2, with 7 bases that match TRBD2. Germline V gives CDR1 MNHEY, CDR2 SVGAGI. Losses at the gene ends were 2 bases for V and 0 bases for J; bases not matched to a gene: 3. The CDR3 consists of 16 residues. The CDR3 bases are TGTGCCAGCAGTTACGACGCGGGAGCGAACACCGGGGAGCTGTTTTTT. It specifies CASSYDAGANTGELFF.

The chain has TRBV10-1 and TRBJ1-5; D may be TRBD1 (6 bases). The CDR3 is 20 amino acids. Trimming removed 3 bases at V and 3 bases at J, with 27 bases between. Germline V gives CDR1 WNHNN, CDR2 SYGVQD (reference sequence). The DNA of the CDR3 is TGCGCCAGCAGTGAAGGGCGCAATGGGGGGGGAGACAGGCACAATCAGCCCCAGCATTTT. Translation: CASSEGRNGGGDRHNQPQHF.

This rearrangement joins TRBV9 to TRBJ1-2, with D perhaps TRBD1 (6 bases). CDR1 and CDR2 (germline): SGDLS, YYNGEE. The CDR3 contains 15 residues. With 4 bases removed from V and 3 bases from J, the gap between germline ends came to 16 bases. CDR3 nucleotides: TGTGCCAGCAGCATACAATCACAGGGCCACTATGGCTACACCTTC. This encodes CASSIQSQGHYGYTF.

On this clone itself: The sample holds other DNA sequences that translate to the same CDR3. The rearrangement joins TRBV29-1 to TRBJ1-5; 8 nucleotides agree with TRBD1. The CDR3 sequence is 14 residues long. After removal of 6 bases from V and 5 bases from J, the junction contained 9 bases not matched to a gene. Germline V lookup: CDR1 SQVTM, CDR2 ANQGSEA. CDR3 amino acids: CSVATGGWDQPQHF. The CDR3 DNA reads TGCAGCGTAGCAACAGGGGGTTGGGATCAGCCCCAGCATTTT.

This chain links TRBV28 with TRBJ2-1; 14 bases match TRBD2. V dropped 6 bases and J dropped 9; count of bases not matched to a gene: 10. In germline, CDR1 is MDHEN, CDR2 SYDVKM. The CDR3 is 16 amino acids. Written as DNA, the CDR3 is TGTGCCAGCAGGCGACTCGGGACTAGCGGGGGTCGTGAGCAGTTCTTC. Amino acid sequence: CASRRLGTSGGREQFF. Variable domain in full (rest from reference TRBV28 and TRBJ2-1): DVKVTQSSRYLVKRTGEKVFLECVQDMDHENMFWYRQDPGLGLRLIYFSYDVKMKEKGDIPEGYSVSREKKERFSLILESASTNQTSMYLCASRRLGTSGGREQFFGPGTRLTVL.

This clone was counted only a few times. The chain combines TRBV6-5 with TRBJ1-2, with no clear D. Germline values: CDR1 MNHEY, CDR2 SVGAGI. The CDR3 length is 16 residues. Trimming removed 3 bases at V and 3 bases at J, with 17 bases between. The DNA of the CDR3 is TGTGCCAGCAGTTATCGTCCTAGCCATTCCGACTATGGCTACACCTTC. This sequence encodes CASSYRPSHSDYGYTF.

J is TRBJ2-5 and V is TRBV7-2, with 9 bases fitting TRBD2. The CDR3 has 16 amino acids. Trimming at V came to 1 base and at J to 3 bases, leaving 6 bases not matched to a gene. Germline CDR1 reads SGHTA; CDR2 reads FQGNSA. CDR3 nucleotide sequence: TGTGCCAGCAGCTTAGTTGCGGGGGGGCCGAAAGAGACCCAGTACTTC. Amino acid sequence: CASSLVAGGPKETQYF.

The V call is TRBV25-1, the J call TRBJ2-7; possibly TRBD2 for D (7 bases). V shed 10 bases and J shed 6 bases, with 19 bases lying between them. The CDR3 loop spans 13 amino acids. Germline V gene data show CDR1 as MGHDK and CDR2 as SYGVNS. CDR3 nucleotides: TGTGCCACTCAGGGGAGGGCCTTTGGCGAGCAGTACTTC. The encoded protein is CATQGRAFGEQYF.

The table lists this clone with a count of one. The rearrangement uses TRBV28 and TRBJ1-5, with D possibly matching TRBD1 (6 bases). Germline V gene lookup returns CDR1 MDHEN and CDR2 SYDVKM. The CDR3 consists of 16 residues. V was shortened by 6 bases and J by 6 bases, with 21 bases between the two germline ends. CDR3 loop: CASSLLRQAPAQPQHF. CDR3 bases: TGTGCCAGCAGCCTTTTGAGACAGGCCCCAGCTCAGCCCCAGCATTTT.

This sequence joins TRBV27 and TRBJ2-7, with D tentatively TRBD1 (5 bases). The V gene lost 2 bases and the J gene lost 1 base, with 12 bases spanning the gap. The CDR3 is 15 amino acids. Germline-derived CDR1 and CDR2 are MNHEY and SMNVEV (reference sequence). The CDR3: CASSLQGSLSYEQYF. In DNA form, the CDR3 reads TGTGCCAGCAGTTTACAGGGATCGCTATCCTACGAGCAGTACTTC.

The chain joins TRBV19 to TRBJ2-1, with a tentative D call TRBD2 (5 bases). Deletions cut 5 bases from V and 0 bases from J, with 14 bases between. CDR3 length: 16 amino acids. Germline V gene sequence: CDR1 LNHDA, CDR2 SQIVND (reference sequence). The DNA of the CDR3 is TGTGCCAGTAGTTCCCGAGGACTGAGCTCCTACAATGAGCAGTTCTTC. Encoded protein: CASSSRGLSSYNEQFF.

The chain is built from TRBV3-1 (or the pseudogene TRBV3-2) and TRBJ2-5; 7 nucleotides match TRBD1. The germline V gene has CDR1 LGHDT and CDR2 YNNKEL (reference sequence). CDR3 length equals 15 residues. J was trimmed by 2 bases and V by 5 bases; bases with no gene match: 8. CDR3 sequence reads: CASSLQSRGQETQYF. The CDR3 DNA reads as TGTGCCAGCAGCTTACAAAGCAGGGGGCAAGAGACCCAGTACTTC.

This chain uses TRBV2 with TRBJ2-4, with a possible D match to TRBD1 (6 bases). The CDR3 covers 15 residues. The germline V gene encodes CDR1 SNHLY and CDR2 FYNNEI. Trimming removed 6 bases at V and 0 bases at J, with 12 bases between. CDR3 DNA: TGTGCCAGCAGGGGACACGGGGAAGCCAAAAACATTCAGTACTTC. Translated, it gives CASRGHGEAKNIQYF. Full variable domain (remainder filled in from reference TRBV2 and TRBJ2-4): EPEVTQTPSHQVTQMGQEVILRCVPISNHLYFYWYRQILGQKVEFLVSFYNNEISEKSEIFDDQFSVERPDGSNFTLKIRSTKLEDSAMYFCASRGHGEAKNIQYFGAGTRLSVL.

The rearrangement joins TRBV10-3 to TRBJ1-1, with a tentative D call TRBD1 (6 bases). V was shortened by 0 bases and J by 4 bases, with 9 bases between the two germline ends. CDR1 ENHRY and CDR2 SYGVKD come from the germline V gene. The CDR3 length is 14 residues. The CDR3 bases are TGTGCCATCAGTGAGTCGGGGGGGCTCACTGAAGCTTTCTTT. Encoded protein: CAISESGGLTEAFF.

This clone was recorded only once. The rearrangement links TRBV7-8 to TRBJ1-5; D possibly corresponds to TRBD1 (5 bases). Between the trimmed V and J ends, which lost 0 bases and 2 bases, there was a span of 8 bases. CDR1 and CDR2 (germline): SGHVS, FQNEAQ. The length of the CDR3 is 15 residues. This CDR3 is CASSLAGAGNQPQHF. CDR3 sequence (DNA): TGTGCCAGCAGCTTAGCAGGGGCGGGCAATCAGCCCCAGCATTTT.

This clone turned up a few times. The chain joins TRBV28 to TRBJ1-1, with 7 bases aligning to TRBD1. There are 14 residues in the CDR3. The V and J ends lost 5 bases and 1 base, in that order; junction bases with no gene match: 4. Germline-derived CDR1 and CDR2 are MDHEN and SYDVKM. CDR3 residues: CASSAGGGNTEAFF. The CDR3 DNA sequence: TGTGCCAGCAGTGCAGGGGGAGGGAACACTGAAGCTTTCTTT.

This rearrangement joins TRBV24-1 to TRBJ2-3; the match to TRBD1 covers 7 bases. CDR3 length equals 15 residues. Trimming at V came to 3 bases and at J to 5 bases, leaving 7 bases not matched to a gene. Germline CDR1 KGHDR, CDR2 SFDVKD. CDR3 nucleotide sequence: TGTGCCACCAGTGATCGTCATACAGGGGTAGATACGCAGTATTTT. Translating it yields CATSDRHTGVDTQYF.

This rearrangement joins TRBV21-1 to TRBJ2-7; no check of the table's D call, TRBD1, against the DNA was made. TRBV21-1 is a known pseudogene. The CDR3 contains 15 residues. CDR3: CASSNIAPGTYEQYV. The CDR3 DNA follows: TGTGCCAGCAGCAATATTGCCCCAGGGACCTACGAGCAGTACGTC.

J is TRBJ2-1 and V is TRBV27, with TRBD2 matching over 8 bases. The germline CDR1 and CDR2 sequences are MNHEY and SMNVEV (reference sequence). The CDR3 is 14 amino acids. V was clipped by 5 bases and J by 8 bases; unmatched bases: 8. The CDR3 reads CASSTTTGGYEQFF. DNA of the CDR3: TGTGCCAGCAGTACGACTACGGGAGGGTATGAGCAGTTCTTC.

The chain carries TRBV5-3 and TRBJ2-2, with D tentatively TRBD1 (6 bases). TRBV5-3 is labeled an ORF, and its function is uncertain. The germline V and J ends were trimmed by 4 bases and 7 bases, with 11 bases remaining between them. The CDR3 is 13 residues long. CDR3 bases: TGTGCCAGAAGCCACAGGGTGAACGGGGAGCTGTTTTTT. Translating it yields CARSHRVNGELFF.